These T cell receptor beta chains were read from a single sample in a study of cytomegalovirus exposure and HLA in healthy donors. The assay was immunoSEQ multiplex PCR, and TCRdb's table has in-frame clones only and misses some. Here the sample spans roughly 120,000 clones, around a tenth being singletons. The material sequenced was PBMCs. These receptors came from a young man in good health and CMV-seronegative. The CDR3 runs from the conserved cysteine through the conserved F or W. A D gene is named only where the DNA matches it firmly. A clone size is listed for some rows: how often the clone was seen (once, few, many), or a class if it is expanded.

>TRBV7-9|TRBD1|few|TRBJ1-2
TGTGCCAGCAGCTTATATCAGGGGGCCGTAGACTATGGCTACACCTTC
CASSLYQGAVDYGYTF
>TRBV9|TRBD2|.|TRBJ2-1
TGTGCCAGCAGCCCTCCCCGGCGGGAGTGGGATGAGCAGTTCTTC
CASSPPRREWDEQFF
>TRBV27|TRBD1|.|TRBJ1-3
TGTGCCAGCAGTTTAAGGGGGCCTGGAAACACCATATATTTT
CASSLRGPGNTIYF
>TRBV14|TRBD1|.|TRBJ2-5
TGTGCCAGCAGCCAAGATAGGACAGGGTTTGAAGAGACCCAGTACTTC
CASSQDRTGFEETQYF
>TRBV28|TRBD2|few|TRBJ2-5
TGTGCCAGCAGTCCGAGGAGCGGGAGGGCGAGCCTGGGTCATCGGGAGACCCAGTACTTC
CASSPRSGRASLGHRETQYF
>TRBV12-5|TRBD2|.|TRBJ2-7
TGTGCTAGTGGCTCTAGCGGGGGGAGCTCCTACGAGCAGTACTTC
CASGSSGGSSYEQYF
>TRBV5-6|TRBD1|.|TRBJ2-7
TGTGCCAGCAGCTTGGGACAGGGCGGCGAGCAGTACTTC
CASSLGQGGEQYF
>TRBV30|.|.|TRBJ2-5
TGTGCCTGGAGTGGCGGGCTGCAAGAGACCCAGTACTTC
CAWSGGLQETQYF
>TRBV7-9|TRBD1|few|TRBJ1-4
TGTGCCAGCAGCCTTCAGGGACAGAGCCGAAATGAAAAACTGTTTTTT
CASSLQGQSRNEKLFF
>TRBV27|TRBD2|few|TRBJ2-7
TGTGCCAGCAGTTGGTATAGCGGGGGGGCCTACGAGCAGTACTTC
CASSWYSGGAYEQYF
>TRBV29-1|.|.|TRBJ2-3
TGCAGCGTTGAAAGTCCCTTACAGGGGAGGGATACGCAGTATTTT
CSVESPLQGRDTQYF
>TRBV7-9|.|few|TRBJ2-2
TGTGCCAGCAGCTTACGAGCGGGTGCCGAGTGGCTGTTTTTT
CASSLRAGAEWLFF
>TRBV25-1|TRBD1|many|TRBJ2-7
TGTGCCAGCAGACCCGGGACAGGGAGCTACGAGCAGTACTTC
CASRPGTGSYEQYF
>TRBV2|TRBD1|few|TRBJ2-7
TGTGCCAGCAGTGAGGGACAGACGTACGAGCAGTACTTC
CASSEGQTYEQYF
>TRBV10-1|TRBD2|.|TRBJ2-1
TGCGCCAGCAGTAAACGACCCGGACAGCTGACCGGGGGGGGCAATGAGCAGTTCTTC
CASSKRPGQLTGGGNEQFF
>TRBV5-6|TRBD1|few|TRBJ2-7
TGTGCCAGCAGCCTAGGGACAGGCGCCTACGAGCAGTACTTC
CASSLGTGAYEQYF
>TRBV7-9|TRBD1|few|TRBJ1-1
TGTGCCAGCAGCTACCACAGGGGGCGCGACACTGAAGCTTTCTTT
CASSYHRGRDTEAFF
>TRBV7-9|.|.|TRBJ1-3
TGTGCCAGCAGCGAACAATGGGAGGCGTCTGGAAACACCATATATTTT
CASSEQWEASGNTIYF
>TRBV15|.|few|TRBJ1-1
TGTGCCACCAGCAGAGAGACAGGTTCGAACACTGAAGCTTTCTTT
CATSRETGSNTEAFF
>TRBV7-3|.|.|TRBJ2-2
TGTGCCAGCAGCCTTTGGACTAACGGGGAGCTGTTTTTT
CASSLWTNGELFF
>TRBV5-6|.|few|TRBJ2-1
TGTGCCAGCAGCACGAACTTTGACAATGAGCAGTTCTTC
CASSTNFDNEQFF
>TRBV6-1|.|.|TRBJ2-1
TGTGCCAGCACCCCTCTCAATGAGCAGTTCTTC
CASTPLNEQFF
>TRBV2|TRBD2|few|TRBJ2-5
TGTGCCAGCAGTTCCCAGGCGGCTAGCGGGGGGTATGAGACCCAGTACTTC
CASSSQAASGGYETQYF
>TRBV6-5|.|few|TRBJ2-1
TGTGCCAGCAGGTTGAAACAGTTCACCTACAATGAGCAGTTCTTC
CASRLKQFTYNEQFF
>TRBV7-9|.|.|TRBJ2-3
TGTGCCAGCAGCCCACCGACAAATACGCAGTATTTT
CASSPPTNTQYF
>TRBV6-1|TRBD1|few|TRBJ2-3
TGTGCCAGCAGTGAATCCGAACCAGGGGGATATACGCAGTATTTT
CASSESEPGGYTQYF
>TRBV19|TRBD1|few|TRBJ1-5
TGTGCCAGTAGTCCACAGGGGGCTAGAAGCAATCAGCCCCAGCATTTT
CASSPQGARSNQPQHF
>TRBV19|TRBD1|few|TRBJ1-3
TGTGCCAGTACTATGACAGGGGGAACTGGAAACACCATATATTTT
CASTMTGGTGNTIYF